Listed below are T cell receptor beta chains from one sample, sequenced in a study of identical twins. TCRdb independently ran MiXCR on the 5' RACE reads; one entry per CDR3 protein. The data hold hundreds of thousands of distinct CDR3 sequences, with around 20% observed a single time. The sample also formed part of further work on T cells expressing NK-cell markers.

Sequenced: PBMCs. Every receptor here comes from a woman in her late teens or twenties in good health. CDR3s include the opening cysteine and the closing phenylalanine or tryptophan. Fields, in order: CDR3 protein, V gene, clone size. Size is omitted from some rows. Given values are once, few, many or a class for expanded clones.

CDR3 protein: CASSMNYEQYF; V gene: TRBV12-3/TRBV12-4; clone size: many
CDR3 protein: CASSVTGDPISGYTF; V gene: TRBV6-1; clone size: once
CDR3 protein: CASVLGDRDTGELFF; V gene: TRBV5-1; clone size: -
CDR3 protein: CASSLVDGHRRGKNIQYF; V gene: TRBV7-8; clone size: -
CDR3 protein: CASSFRQGGQPQHF; V gene: TRBV12-3/TRBV12-4; clone size: few
CDR3 protein: CSVVGRGDQETQYF; V gene: TRBV29-1; clone size: few
CDR3 protein: CASSYSSSGGGTQYF; V gene: TRBV6-5; clone size: -
CDR3 protein: CASSLLIRSSSYNEQFF; V gene: TRBV12-3/TRBV12-4; clone size: -
CDR3 protein: CASSFGVERTPDFLNQPQHF; V gene: TRBV12-3/TRBV12-4; clone size: -
CDR3 protein: CASSEGAVYEQYF; V gene: TRBV5-1; clone size: few
CDR3 protein: CASSLMEGREQYF; V gene: TRBV7-9; clone size: few
CDR3 protein: CSVVTGWQFF; V gene: TRBV29-1; clone size: many
CDR3 protein: CASSFTSGGFGGQYF; V gene: TRBV11-2; clone size: -
CDR3 protein: CASSELGGTSGNSYEQYF; V gene: TRBV25-1; clone size: -
CDR3 protein: CASSVAPGMNEQFF; V gene: TRBV9; clone size: -
CDR3 protein: CSASRFRGGAWADTQYF; V gene: TRBV20-1; clone size: few
CDR3 protein: CASSLSGGELFF; V gene: TRBV12-3/TRBV12-4; clone size: many
CDR3 protein: CASSTNYNEQFF; V gene: TRBV5-1; clone size: -
CDR3 protein: CASSLTGAGGYEQYF; V gene: TRBV5-1; clone size: -
CDR3 protein: CSAAGVQETQYF; V gene: TRBV20-1; clone size: many
CDR3 protein: CASSLTGGPANYGYTF; V gene: TRBV5-5; clone size: few
CDR3 protein: CASSVAGPYSGNTIYF; V gene: TRBV9; clone size: -
CDR3 protein: CASSFLQGGTGELFF; V gene: TRBV13; clone size: many
CDR3 protein: CASSPWTSGPSTDTQYF; V gene: TRBV18; clone size: -
CDR3 protein: CASSYYAASGSNEQFF; V gene: TRBV6-5; clone size: -
CDR3 protein: CSATGGDGYTF; V gene: TRBV29-1; clone size: few
CDR3 protein: CASSRGYSPLHF; V gene: TRBV7-8; clone size: -
CDR3 protein: CASSLPGTGEETQYF; V gene: TRBV9; clone size: -
CDR3 protein: CASSLASGRVEQFF; V gene: TRBV13; clone size: few